A selection of T cell receptor beta chains follows, all from one sample in a study of T cell responses to AZD1222 COVID-19 vaccine. The protocol was immunoSEQ multiplex PCR, while the TCRdb copy is restricted to in-frame clones and leaves out a portion. Of about 150,000 clones listed, 85% to 90% are singletons. Source: peripheral blood, taken on day 0 of MenACWY control vaccination. The receptors shown here come from an adult in good health. The CDR3 runs from the conserved cysteine through the conserved F or W.

J: TRBJ2-6
V: TRBV10-2
CDR3: CASSYVATGANVLTF

J: TRBJ2-5
V: TRBV28
CDR3: CASSGQKGGVQEETQYF

J: TRBJ1-1
V: TRBV19
CDR3: CASSPGRVGRGNTEAFF

J: TRBJ2-7
V: TRBV19
CDR3: CASSISGRAHEQYF

J: TRBJ1-4
V: TRBV4-1
CDR3: CASSHPGKGSKLFF

J: TRBJ1-1
V: TRBV9
CDR3: CASSVDPRASTEAFF

J: TRBJ2-7
V: TRBV2
CDR3: CASSEQRDTYEQYF

J: TRBJ1-6
V: TRBV27
CDR3: CASSLTQGAENSPLHF

J: TRBJ1-3
V: TRBV2
CDR3: CASSPTGENTIYF

J: TRBJ1-2
V: TRBV19
CDR3: CASNWQGSYGYTF

J: TRBJ2-1
V: TRBV14
CDR3: CASSVRDRYNEQFF

J: TRBJ2-5
V: TRBV5-4
CDR3: CASSLRHLGQETQYF

J: TRBJ2-1
V: TRBV7-9
CDR3: CASSPVPHTGGSYNEQFF

J: TRBJ2-6
V: TRBV5-8
CDR3: CASSFTSSGANVLTF

J: TRBJ1-2
V: TRBV11-2
CDR3: CASSLQRTVFGYTF

J: TRBJ1-1
V: TRBV5-1
CDR3: CASSLRTDTEAFF

J: TRBJ1-1
V: TRBV5-1
CDR3: CASSSRDSSSPRTEAFF

J: TRBJ2-1
V: TRBV10-3
CDR3: CAIGVLYNEQFF

J: TRBJ2-3
V: TRBV6-4
CDR3: CASSVGEVTTDTQYF

J: TRBJ1-1
V: TRBV5-1
CDR3: CASSLQGGGSTEAFF

J: TRBJ1-1
V: TRBV5-4
CDR3: CASSPPWGAATEAFF

J: TRBJ1-1
V: TRBV6-4
CDR3: CASSDGEGTEAFF

J: TRBJ1-2
V: TRBV24-1
CDR3: CATSGRGRDYGYTF

J: TRBJ1-2
V: TRBV19
CDR3: CASRRGDGYTF

J: TRBJ1-2
V: TRBV28
CDR3: CASSSSPGNYGYTF

J: TRBJ1-2
V: TRBV11-2
CDR3: CASSLQSKDYGYTF

J: TRBJ2-3
V: TRBV10-3
CDR3: CATKREGTDTQYF

J: TRBJ2-3
V: TRBV7-9
CDR3: CASSLDTGTDTQYF

J: TRBJ1-2
V: TRBV9
CDR3: CASSVEGVGALGGYTF

J: TRBJ1-1
V: TRBV18
CDR3: CASSPNQDWNTEAFF

J: TRBJ1-1
V: TRBV7-6
CDR3: CASSLVGLRGLNTEAFF

J: TRBJ1-1
V: TRBV3-1/TRBV3-2
CDR3: CASSPSGRDALAFF

J: TRBJ2-1
V: TRBV29-1
CDR3: CSVVTGNEQFF

J: TRBJ1-2
V: TRBV7-9
CDR3: CASSLVGGGPYGYTF

J: TRBJ2-1
V: TRBV5-1
CDR3: CASSPRLAQPSEQFF

J: TRBJ1-4
V: TRBV7-8
CDR3: CASSLVQNEKLFF

J: TRBJ1-4
V: TRBV29-1
CDR3: CSVGGRPNEKLFF

J: TRBJ2-5
V: TRBV29-1
CDR3: CSVGQTIGETQYF

J: TRBJ1-2
V: TRBV6-5
CDR3: CASSTYGYTF

J: TRBJ2-5
V: TRBV11-2
CDR3: CASSSRTRRGETQYF

J: TRBJ2-7
V: TRBV27
CDR3: CASRKQGSYEQYF

J: TRBJ2-6
V: TRBV4-2
CDR3: CASSQASFGANVLTF

J: TRBJ2-7
V: TRBV4-3
CDR3: CASSKGQGSYEQYF

J: TRBJ1-2
V: TRBV6-5
CDR3: CASSNRGVGRGYTF

J: TRBJ2-6
V: TRBV4-1
CDR3: CASSSLSSGANVLTF

J: TRBJ2-1
V: TRBV6-2/TRBV6-3
CDR3: CASSYRTGTNEQFF

J: TRBJ1-1
V: TRBV5-1
CDR3: CASSQGGGVRDTEAFF

J: TRBJ2-7
V: TRBV7-9
CDR3: CASSFVPTSGSYEQYF

J: TRBJ1-5
V: TRBV5-5
CDR3: CASSVTGVDDQPQHF

J: TRBJ1-3
V: TRBV10-2
CDR3: CASSENPGTSGNTIYF

J: TRBJ1-2
V: TRBV6-1
CDR3: CASSEGTLTGYTF

J: TRBJ1-1
V: TRBV5-4
CDR3: CASSHRDSGRKREAFF